This passage covers 24 T cell receptor beta chains from one sample sequenced in a study of T cell clonality in common variable immunodeficiency. The repertoire was sequenced with immunoSEQ multiplex PCR; TCRdb's copy has only in-frame clones and lacks some. The profile covers roughly 70,000 clones, none occurring a single time. Material: peripheral blood mononuclear cells. The source of these receptors is a person between 18 and 75 years old in good health.

In its sample, this clone was seen many times. Read data end 3 residues before the CDR3 end; the end is taken from the germline J gene. The genes are TRBV6-2 or TRBV6-3 and TRBJ1-2, with TRBD1 matching over 7 bases. V lost 4 bases and J lost 6; bases outside the gene matches: 8. Germline-derived CDR1 and CDR2 are MNHEY and SVGEGT. CDR3 size: 14 residues. The CDR3 loop reads CASSSVDRANGYTF. The sequenced CDR3 bases are TGTGCCAGCAGTTCCGTCGACAGGGCAAATGGC.

This clone was seen ten or more times. The observed sequence ends 3 residues before the CDR3 terminus, with the missing tail filled in from the germline J gene. The V and J genes are TRBV3-1 (or the pseudogene TRBV3-2) and TRBJ2-1, with TRBD1 as a possible D gene (6 bases). Germline-derived CDR1 and CDR2 are LGHDT and YNNKEL (reference sequence). CDR3 length: 15 residues. V shed 6 bases and J shed 8 bases, with 20 bases lying between them. The CDR3 region is CASRKTDSPSDEQFF. The CDR3 bases that were read are TGTGCCAGCAGGAAGACGGACAGCCCTTCGGATGAG.

This clone was found many times. The read is 3 residues too short to cover the CDR3 end, so that end is filled in from the germline J gene. This chain joins TRBV11-2 and TRBJ2-3; D gene ambiguous. V was clipped by 6 bases and J by 1 base, with 8 bases between them. CDR3 length: 13 amino acids. Germline CDR1 SGHAT, CDR2 FQNNGV. The DNA read from the CDR3 is TGTGCCAGCAGTTTCGAGCGCACAGATACG. Translated: CASSFERTDT. The whole CDR3 sequence reads CASSFERTDTQYF.

This clone was recorded many times. The DNA ends 3 residues before the CDR3 does, and the rest of the CDR3 is filled in from the germline J gene. The V gene is TRBV28, the J gene TRBJ1-4; weak D call: TRBD1 (5 bases). The CDR3 covers 15 residues. With 2 bases removed from V and 6 bases from J, the gap between germline ends came to 13 bases. Germline V CDR1 and CDR2: MDHEN, SYDVKM. The CDR3 reads CASSLSLGGYEKLFF. Incomplete CDR3 DNA: TGTGCCAGCAGTTTAAGTCTGGGGGGGTATGAAAAA.

Many counts were recorded for this clone. The DNA ends 3 residues before the CDR3 does, and the rest of the CDR3 is filled in from the germline J gene. The chain employs TRBV18 and TRBJ2-3; D perhaps matches TRBD2 (6 bases). Trimming took 3 bases from V and 0 from J, leaving 13 bases between them. The CDR3 totals 16 residues. From germline, CDR1 is KGHSH and CDR2 LQKENI. This chain's CDR3 is CASSPRGDSSTDTQYF. CDR3 DNA, as far as it was read: TGTGCCAGCTCACCCCGAGGGGACTCCAGCACAGATACG. Supplemented by reference TRBV18 and TRBJ2-3, the full variable domain reads NAGVMQNPRHLVRRRGQEARLRCSPMKGHSHVYWYRQLPEEGLKFMVYLQKENIIDESGMPKERFSAEFPKEGPSILRIQQVVRGDSAAYFCASSPRGDSSTDTQYFGPGTRLTVL.

There are many counts of this clone. With the read ending 3 residues before the CDR3 end, the germline J gene is used to fill in that end. The chain links TRBV11-2 to TRBJ2-1; D not certain. Looked up from germline, CDR1 is SGHAT and CDR2 is FQNNGV. The CDR3 is 14 amino acids. V lost 1 base, J lost 7 bases, and 11 bases lay in between. The DNA read from the CDR3 is TGTGCCAGCAGCTTAGCGGCAAGGGTAAATGAG. Residues: CASSLAARVNE. The entire CDR3 protein is CASSLAARVNEQFF. The whole variable domain, filled in from reference TRBV11-2 and TRBJ2-1, reads EAGVAQSPRYKIIEKRQSVAFWCNPISGHATLYWYQQILGQGPKLLIQFQNNGVVDDSQLPKDRFSAERLKGVDSTLKIQPAKLEDSAVYLCASSLAARVNEQFFGPGTRLTVL.

The table lists this clone with many counts. The CDR3 extends 3 residues past the end of the read, so its final part is completed from the germline J gene. The V and J genes are TRBV2 and TRBJ1-1, with 9 bases that match TRBD1. The trim removed 3 bases at V and 1 base at J, leaving 3 bases unmatched. This CDR3 spans 15 amino acids. Germline lookup yields CDR1 SNHLY and CDR2 FYNNEI. The covered CDR3 bases are TGTGCCAGCAGTGAGGGGACAGGGAGGAACACTGAA. This translates into CASSEGTGRNTE. The entire CDR3 protein reads CASSEGTGRNTEAFF.

Ten or more counts support this clone. The CDR3 end is not reached by the read, which stops 3 residues before it; the germline J gene fills it in. The gene calls are TRBV18 and TRBJ2-7, with D maybe TRBD1 (5 bases). CDR3 size: 13 residues. With 3 bases removed from V and 5 bases from J, the gap between germline ends came to 11 bases. Per the germline V gene, CDR1 is KGHSH and CDR2 is LQKENI. The CDR3 sequence: CASSPDSFDEQYF. The sequenced part of the CDR3 DNA is TGTGCCAGCTCACCCGACAGCTTCGACGAG.

This clone was seen ten or more times. Read coverage stops 3 residues before the CDR3 terminus; the germline J gene supplies the remainder. The J gene is TRBJ2-7, the V gene TRBV7-8, with D perhaps TRBD1 (6 bases). Germline assignment: CDR1 SGHVS and CDR2 FQNEAQ. V lost 5 bases, J lost 4 bases, and 15 bases lay in between. CDR3 length equals 14 residues. This CDR3 reads CASSRTHREYEQYF. The sequenced part of the CDR3 DNA is TGTGCCAGCAGCCGAACTCACAGGGAATACGAG.

This clone was seen repeatedly, ten times or more. The read falls 3 residues short of the CDR3 end, and the missing part is taken from the germline J gene. The gene calls are TRBV10-3 and TRBJ2-5, with D possibly matching TRBD1 (6 bases). Germline V gene sequence: CDR1 ENHRY, CDR2 SYGVKD. This CDR3 has 17 amino acids. The germline V and J ends were trimmed by 3 bases and 5 bases, with 22 bases remaining between them. The sequenced CDR3 bases are TGTGCCATCAGTGATCTGATAGTTCCGTCAGGGGAGGAGACC. Protein sequence: CAISDLIVPSGEET. The CDR3 in full is CAISDLIVPSGEETQYF.

This clone was recorded many times. From the germline J gene comes the end of the CDR3, since the read stops 3 residues before it. The chain carries TRBV30 and TRBJ1-6, with D possibly matching TRBD1 (5 bases). CDR3 length: 19 residues. Trimming took off 4 bases at V and 3 bases at J, with 25 bases between the two ends. The germline V gene encodes CDR1 GTSNPN and CDR2 SVGIG (reference sequence). The part of the CDR3 DNA that was read is TGTGCCTGGACCTCTCTAAGAGTTCAGGGTGGAATCTATAATTCACCC. Translation gives CAWTSLRVQGGIYNSP. The CDR3 in its entirety is CAWTSLRVQGGIYNSPLHF.

This clone was recorded at least ten times. Read data end 3 residues before the CDR3 end; the end is taken from the germline J gene. This chain uses TRBV19 with TRBJ2-1; weak D call: TRBD2 (5 bases). Germline CDR1 reads LNHDA; CDR2 reads SQIVND (reference sequence). V lost 1 base to trimming and J lost 8 bases, with 15 bases between them. The CDR3 is made up of 15 amino acids. The chain's CDR3 is CASSIVNSGRDEQFF. The part of the CDR3 DNA that was read is TGTGCCAGTAGTATAGTCAACTCCGGGCGGGATGAG.

This clone came up many times. The sequenced fragment ends 3 residues before the CDR3 boundary, so the rest is inferred from the germline J gene. The chain uses TRBV7-3 and TRBJ2-1; TRBD2 matches 8 bases. This CDR3 contains 16 residues. Germline CDR1 and CDR2: SGHTA and FQGTGA. The V segment lost 2 bases and the J segment 5 bases; nucleotides outside the gene matches: 8. This CDR3 reads CASSLQGGTRDNEQFF. The CDR3 bases that were read are TGTGCCAGCAGCTTACAAGGGGGGACTAGGGACAATGAG. Complete variable domain (other parts from reference TRBV7-3 and TRBJ2-1): GAGVSQTPSNKVTEKGKYVELRCDPISGHTALYWYRQSLGQGPEFLIYFQGTGAADDSGLPNDRFFAVRPEGSVSTLKIQRTERGDSAVYLCASSLQGGTRDNEQFFGPGTRLTVL.

This clone was counted ten times or more. The read ends 3 residues shy of where the CDR3 ends; the end is completed using the germline J gene. This rearrangement joins TRBV6-2 or TRBV6-3 to TRBJ2-5, with D tentatively TRBD2 (7 bases). V was clipped by 4 bases and J by 5 bases, with 11 bases between them. The CDR3 runs to 13 residues. From germline, CDR1 is MNHEY and CDR2 SVGEGT. Here the CDR3 reads CASSWGGWETQYF. Incomplete CDR3 DNA: TGTGCCAGCAGTTGGGGGGGCTGGGAGACC.

This clone was recorded at least ten times. The read stops 3 residues short of the end of the CDR3; the missing end is completed from the germline J gene. This chain joins TRBV9 and TRBJ2-7, with TRBD1 identical over 7 bases. Germline lookup yields CDR1 SGDLS and CDR2 YYNGEE. The CDR3 consists of 11 residues. The CDR3 here is CASRGLYEQYF. Partial CDR3 DNA: TGTGCGTCGAGGGGGCTTTACGAG.

This clone was seen repeatedly, ten times or more. The CDR3 is CASSPLTSGNTGELFF. CDR3 DNA (partial): TGTGCCAGCAGCCCCTTGACTAGCGGAAACACCGGGGAG. The chain recombines TRBV13 with TRBJ2-2; the match to TRBD2 covers 9 bases. The CDR3 is cut off 3 residues early in the read; its end comes from the germline J gene. The trim removed 5 bases at V and 2 bases at J, leaving 6 bases unmatched. CDR1 and CDR2 (germline): PRHDT, FYEKMQ (reference sequence). This CDR3 is built from 16 residues.

In its sample, this clone was seen many times. The CDR3 extends 3 residues past the end of the read, so its final part is completed from the germline J gene. The V gene is TRBV12-3 or TRBV12-4, the J gene TRBJ2-7; 8 nucleotides line up with TRBD1. V was pared by 5 bases and J by 6 bases, with 3 bases of the junction left unmatched. This CDR3 comprises 12 residues. The CDR3 DNA, read in part, is TGTGCCAGCAGTAGGGGGACAGGCGAG. Translating it yields CASSRGTGE. In full, the CDR3 reads CASSRGTGEQYF.

The sample holds many counts of this clone. CDR3 bases read: TGTGCCAGTAGACCTGGGGCAGGGGGCGGCAACGAG. Its protein is CASRPGAGGGNE. The full CDR3 reads CASRPGAGGGNEQYF. V gene TRBV19 combines with J gene TRBJ2-7; 8 nucleotides match TRBD1. Sequencing ends 3 residues short of the CDR3 end; the germline J gene provides the rest. V lost 6 bases to trimming and J lost 5 bases; unmatched junction nucleotides: 12. Germline values: CDR1 LNHDA, CDR2 SQIVND (reference sequence). This CDR3 spans 15 amino acids.

This clone was seen many times. The read comes to an end 3 residues before the CDR3 does, leaving the germline J gene to fill in the end. The gene calls are TRBV19 and TRBJ1-1; TRBD1 matches at 8 bases. V lost 5 bases to trimming and J lost 0 bases; unmatched junction nucleotides: 8. This CDR3 has 16 amino acids. From germline, CDR1 is LNHDA and CDR2 SQIVND (reference sequence). CDR3 in amino acids: CASSSQGGRLNTEAFF. The sequenced part of the CDR3 DNA is TGTGCCAGTAGTTCACAGGGGGGCCGCCTGAACACTGAA.

In its sample, this clone was seen many times. The CDR3 end falls 3 residues outside the read, so it is completed with the germline J gene. The rearrangement uses TRBV12-3 or TRBV12-4 and TRBJ2-2; TRBD2 aligns across 8 bases. This CDR3 has 16 amino acids. Germline trimming cut 6 bases from V and 4 bases from J; bases unmatched to any gene: 10. The covered CDR3 bases are TGTGCCAGCAGCCCCCACCGGGCGGGAGGCACCGGGGAG. Amino acid sequence: CASSPHRAGGTGE. The whole CDR3 sequence is CASSPHRAGGTGELFF.

This clone has ten or more counts. The missing CDR3 end, 3 residues past where the read stops, is filled in from the germline J gene. The chain carries TRBV5-8 and TRBJ1-5, with D unresolved. Germline CDR1 reads SGHTS; CDR2 reads YDEGEE. The V gene lost 0 bases and the J gene lost 1 base, with 8 bases spanning the gap. The CDR3 sequence is 15 residues long. CDR3 sequence: CASSLASASNQPQHF. CDR3 DNA, as far as it was read: TGTGCCAGCAGCTTGGCCAGTGCCAGCAATCAGCCC.

This clone came up many times. The read halts 3 residues ahead of the CDR3 end, with the missing end drawn from the germline J gene. The chain is built from TRBV18 and TRBJ2-7; the match to TRBD1 covers 10 bases. The CDR3 is 16 residues long. The germline CDR1 and CDR2 sequences are KGHSH and LQKENI. J was trimmed by 3 bases and V by 4 bases; bases with no gene match: 9. The covered CDR3 bases are TGTGCCAGCTCACTAAAGACAGGGGGCAGGGGCTACGAG. Its translation is CASSLKTGGRGYE. The full CDR3 sequence reads CASSLKTGGRGYEQYF.

This clone was seen ten or more times. The CDR3 loop is CSVVTSNVGTEAFF. CDR3 DNA (partial): TGCAGCGTTGTAACTTCAAACGTAGGGACTGAA. The gene calls are TRBV29-1 and TRBJ1-1, with D unclear. The CDR3 end falls 3 residues outside the read, so it is completed with the germline J gene. This CDR3 region has 14 residues. V was shortened by 4 bases and J by 5 bases, with 17 bases between the two germline ends. Germline V gene sequence: CDR1 SQVTM, CDR2 ANQGSEA.

This clone was detected many times. The read terminates 3 residues before the CDR3 end, so the remaining end is supplied by the germline J gene. The chain uses TRBV5-1 and TRBJ2-3; D unresolved. Per the germline V gene, CDR1 is SGHRS and CDR2 is YFSETQ. This CDR3 region has 14 residues. V lost 0 bases and J 3 bases, leaving 8 bases between the germline ends. The CDR3 bases that were read are TGCGCCAGCAGCTTGGTCTCAGGTACAGATACG. It specifies CASSLVSGTDT. The full CDR3 sequence reads CASSLVSGTDTQYF. Based on the CDR3 plus reference TRBV5-1 and TRBJ2-3, the full variable domain is KAGVTQTPRYLIKTRGQQVTLSCSPISGHRSVSWYQQTPGQGLQFLFEYFSETQRNKGNFPGRFSGRQFSNSRSEMNVSTLELGDSALYLCASSLVSGTDTQYFGPGTRLTVL.